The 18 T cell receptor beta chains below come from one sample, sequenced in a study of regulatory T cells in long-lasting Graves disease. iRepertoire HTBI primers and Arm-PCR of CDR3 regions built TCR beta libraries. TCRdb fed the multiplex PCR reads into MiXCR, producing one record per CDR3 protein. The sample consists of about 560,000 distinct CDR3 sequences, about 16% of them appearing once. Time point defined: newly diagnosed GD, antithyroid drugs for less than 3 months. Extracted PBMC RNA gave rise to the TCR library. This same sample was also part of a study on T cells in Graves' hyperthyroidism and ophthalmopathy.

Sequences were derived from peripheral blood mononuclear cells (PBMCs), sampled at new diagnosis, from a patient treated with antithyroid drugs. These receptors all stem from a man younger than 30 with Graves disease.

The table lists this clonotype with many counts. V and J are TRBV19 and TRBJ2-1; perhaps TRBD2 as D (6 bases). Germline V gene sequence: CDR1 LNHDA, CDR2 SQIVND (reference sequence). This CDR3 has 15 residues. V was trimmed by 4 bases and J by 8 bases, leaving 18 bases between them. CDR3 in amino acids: CASSSGREKRDEQFF. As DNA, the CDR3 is TGTGCCAGTAGTAGTGGACGGGAGAAGAGGGATGAGCAGTTCTTC.

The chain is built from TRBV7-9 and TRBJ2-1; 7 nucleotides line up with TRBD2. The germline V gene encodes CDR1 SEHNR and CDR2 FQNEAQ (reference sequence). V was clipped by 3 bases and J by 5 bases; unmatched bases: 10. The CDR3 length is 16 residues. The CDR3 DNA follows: TGTGCCAGCAGCTTTTCCGGCGCGGGAGCACACAATGAGCAGTTCTTC. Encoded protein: CASSFSGAGAHNEQFF.

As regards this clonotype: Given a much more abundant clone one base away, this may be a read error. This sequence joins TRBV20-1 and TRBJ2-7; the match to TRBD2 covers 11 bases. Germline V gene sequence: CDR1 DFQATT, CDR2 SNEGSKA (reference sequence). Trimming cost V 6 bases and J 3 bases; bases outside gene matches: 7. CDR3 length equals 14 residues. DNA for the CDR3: TGCAGTGCCCGGCTGACTAGCGGGAACTACGAGCAGTACTTC. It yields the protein CSARLTSGNYEQYF.

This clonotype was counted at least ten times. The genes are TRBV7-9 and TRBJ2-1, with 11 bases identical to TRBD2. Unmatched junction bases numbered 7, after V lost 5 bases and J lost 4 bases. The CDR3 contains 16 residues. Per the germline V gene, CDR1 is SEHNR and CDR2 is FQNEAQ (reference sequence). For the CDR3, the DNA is TGTGCCAGCAGCAAGACTAGGACTAGCGGGTACAATGAGCAGTTCTTC. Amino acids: CASSKTRTSGYNEQFF.

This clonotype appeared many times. The CDR3 DNA is TGTGCCAGCTCACCTCGGACAGCGGCTAGCACAGATACGCAGTATTTT. This translates into CASSPRTAASTDTQYF. The chain couples TRBV18 to TRBJ2-3; possibly TRBD1 for D (6 bases). CDR3 size: 16 residues. Germline values: CDR1 KGHSH, CDR2 LQKENI. V was pared by 3 bases and J by 0 bases, with 13 bases between.

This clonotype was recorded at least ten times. The CDR3 spells CASSRERSSYNEQFF. The CDR3 nucleotides are TGTGCCAGCAGCCGAGAACGGAGCTCCTACAATGAGCAGTTCTTC. The rearrangement uses TRBV14 and TRBJ2-1; D not resolved. Per the germline V gene, CDR1 is SGHDN and CDR2 is FVKESK. This CDR3 region has 15 residues. Trimming left V 4 bases short and J 0 bases short, with 10 bases between.

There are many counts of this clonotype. CDR3 sequence reads: CASSSIAGGTIDEQFF. The CDR3 DNA sequence: TGCGCCAGCAGCTCAATAGCGGGAGGGACCATTGATGAGCAGTTCTTC. J is TRBJ2-1 and V is TRBV5-1; the match to TRBD2 covers 11 bases. Per the germline V gene, CDR1 is SGHRS and CDR2 is YFSETQ. With V trimmed by 3 bases and J by 8 bases, 10 bases remained unmatched. The CDR3 contains 16 residues.

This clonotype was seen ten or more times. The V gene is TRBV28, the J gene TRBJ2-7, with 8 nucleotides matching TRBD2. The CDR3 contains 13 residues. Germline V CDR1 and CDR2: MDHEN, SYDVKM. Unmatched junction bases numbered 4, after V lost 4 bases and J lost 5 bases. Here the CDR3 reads CASSSPGGDEQYF. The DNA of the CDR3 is TGTGCCAGCAGTTCCCCCGGGGGGGACGAGCAGTACTTC.

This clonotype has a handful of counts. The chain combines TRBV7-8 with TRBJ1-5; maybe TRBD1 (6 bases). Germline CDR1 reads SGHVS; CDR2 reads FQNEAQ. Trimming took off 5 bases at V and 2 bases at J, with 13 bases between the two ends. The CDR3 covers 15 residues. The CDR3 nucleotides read TGTGCCAGCAGCCCGGAGGCAGGGGGCAATCAGCCCCAGCATTTT. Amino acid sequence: CASSPEAGGNQPQHF.

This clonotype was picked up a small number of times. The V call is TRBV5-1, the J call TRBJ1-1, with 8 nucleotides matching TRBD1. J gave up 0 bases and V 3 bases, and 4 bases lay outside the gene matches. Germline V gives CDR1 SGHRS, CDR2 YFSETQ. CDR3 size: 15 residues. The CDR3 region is CASSSGQGVNTEAFF. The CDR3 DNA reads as TGCGCCAGCAGCTCCGGACAGGGCGTGAACACTGAAGCTTTCTTT.

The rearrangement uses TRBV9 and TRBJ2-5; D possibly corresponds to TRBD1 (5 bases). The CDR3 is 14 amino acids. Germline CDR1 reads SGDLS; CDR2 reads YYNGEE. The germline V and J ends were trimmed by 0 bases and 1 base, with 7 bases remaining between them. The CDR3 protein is CASSVADSQETQYF. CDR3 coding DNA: TGTGCCAGCAGCGTAGCTGACAGCCAAGAGACCCAGTACTTC. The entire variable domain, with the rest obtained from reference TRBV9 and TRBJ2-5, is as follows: DSGVTQTPKHLITATGQRVTLRCSPRSGDLSVYWYQQSLDQGLQFLIQYYNGEERAKGNILERFSAQQFPDLHSELNLSSLELGDSALYFCASSVADSQETQYFGPGTRLLVL.

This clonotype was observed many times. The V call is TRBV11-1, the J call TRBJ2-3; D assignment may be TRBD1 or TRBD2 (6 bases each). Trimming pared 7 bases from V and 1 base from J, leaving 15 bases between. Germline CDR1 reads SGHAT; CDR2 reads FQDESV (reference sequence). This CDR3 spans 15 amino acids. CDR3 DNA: TGTGCCAGCAATGAGGGGGACTTTCGCACAGATACGCAGTATTTT. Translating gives CASNEGDFRTDTQYF. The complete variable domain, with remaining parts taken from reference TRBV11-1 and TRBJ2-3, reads EAEVAQSPRYKITEKSQAVAFWCDPISGHATLYWYRQILGQGPELLVQFQDESVVDDSQLPKDRFSAERLKGVDSTLKIQPAELGDSAMYLCASNEGDFRTDTQYFGPGTRLTVL.

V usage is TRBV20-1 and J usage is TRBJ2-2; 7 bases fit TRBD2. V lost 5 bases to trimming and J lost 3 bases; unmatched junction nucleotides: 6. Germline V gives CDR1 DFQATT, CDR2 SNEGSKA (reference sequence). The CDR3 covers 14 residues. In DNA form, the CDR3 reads TGCAGTGCTCCTCGACTAGCTCACACCGGGGAGCTGTTTTTT. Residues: CSAPRLAHTGELFF.

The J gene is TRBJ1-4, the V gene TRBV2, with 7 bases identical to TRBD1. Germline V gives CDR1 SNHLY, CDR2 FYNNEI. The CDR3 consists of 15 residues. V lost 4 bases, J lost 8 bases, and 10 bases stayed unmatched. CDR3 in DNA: TGTGCCAGCAGTGCGGAGTCAGGGGGAGGAGAAAAACTGTTTTTT. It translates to CASSAESGGGEKLFF.

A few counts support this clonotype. The CDR3 coding sequence is TGCGCCAGCAGCTTGGAGTCCTCGGGACAGGGGATTTCCTACGAGCAGTACTTC. It yields the protein CASSLESSGQGISYEQYF. The chain joins TRBV5-1 to TRBJ2-7, with 10 nucleotides matching TRBD1. There are 18 residues in the CDR3. From germline, CDR1 is SGHRS and CDR2 YFSETQ. Trimming removed 0 bases from V and 1 base from J; junction bases left unmatched: 10.

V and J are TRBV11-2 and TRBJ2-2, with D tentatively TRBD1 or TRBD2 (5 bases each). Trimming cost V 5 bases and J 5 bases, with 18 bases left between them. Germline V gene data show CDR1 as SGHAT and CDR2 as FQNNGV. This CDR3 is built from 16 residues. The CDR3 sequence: CASSPGGARVTGELFF. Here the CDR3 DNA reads TGTGCCAGCAGCCCTGGGGGAGCGAGAGTTACCGGGGAGCTGTTTTTT. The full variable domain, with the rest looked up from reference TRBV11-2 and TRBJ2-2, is EAGVAQSPRYKIIEKRQSVAFWCNPISGHATLYWYQQILGQGPKLLIQFQNNGVVDDSQLPKDRFSAERLKGVDSTLKIQPAKLEDSAVYLCASSPGGARVTGELFFGEGSRLTVL.

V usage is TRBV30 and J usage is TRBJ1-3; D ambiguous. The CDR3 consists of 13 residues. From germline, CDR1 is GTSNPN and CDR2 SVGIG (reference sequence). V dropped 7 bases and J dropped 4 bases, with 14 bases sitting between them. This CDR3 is CASCPEGGNTIYF. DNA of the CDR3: TGTGCCTCCTGTCCCGAGGGAGGAAACACCATATATTTT.

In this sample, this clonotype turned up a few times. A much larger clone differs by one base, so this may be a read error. In DNA, the CDR3 is TGTGCCAGCAGCTTAGTAACCGAGCAGTACTTC. It specifies CASSLVTEQYF. The V gene is TRBV7-2, the J gene TRBJ2-7; D unclear. The CDR3 has 11 amino acids. The germline V gene has CDR1 SGHTA and CDR2 FQGNSA. V lost 1 base, J lost 6 bases, and 4 bases lay in between.